Presented here are 8 T cell receptor beta chains from one specimen sequenced in a study of blood T cell repertoires in COVID-19. Libraries were prepared by immunoSEQ multiplex PCR; TCRdb keeps only in-frame clonotypes and omits some of them. The sample lists about 380,000 clones; about 85% were seen once. Sequencing was performed on peripheral blood. All receptors derive from a woman in her late teens or twenties with acute or convalescent COVID-19.

This chain connects TRBV24-1 to TRBJ1-2, with D unclear. Trimming shortened V by 4 bases and J by 5 bases, and 10 bases separated the two germline ends. Germline assignment: CDR1 KGHDR and CDR2 SFDVKD. The CDR3 length is 13 residues. CDR3 bases: TGTGCCACCAGTGACCCGACGGGGTATGGCTACACCTTC. This encodes CATSDPTGYGYTF.

With respect to this clone: Other nucleotide sequences in the sample specify the same CDR3. The chain employs TRBV28 and TRBJ1-1, with 10 bases fitting TRBD1. CDR1 is MDHEN, CDR2 SYDVKM, per germline. This CDR3 has 14 residues. V shed 6 bases, J shed 5 bases, and the junction held 6 bases outside the gene matches. The CDR3 bases are TGTGCCAGCAGCCTCCGGACAGGGGGAACTGAAGCTTTCTTT. Translated: CASSLRTGGTEAFF.

This clone was recorded a few times. The gene calls are TRBV5-4 and TRBJ1-5, with 9 bases aligning to TRBD1. The CDR3 is 17 amino acids. V trimming: 4 bases; J trimming: 7 bases; junction bases outside the gene matches: 15. Per the germline V gene, CDR1 is SGHNT and CDR2 is YYREEE (reference sequence). The CDR3 nucleotides are TGTGCCAGCAGCGCTGACCCAGGGACAGGGATAGGCCAGCCCCAGCATTTT. Amino acid sequence: CASSADPGTGIGQPQHF.

The chain is built from TRBV28 and TRBJ1-2, with D maybe TRBD1 (5 bases). The V gene's germline CDR1 is MDHEN and CDR2 SYDVKM. V was shortened by 2 bases and J by 4 bases, with 14 bases between the two germline ends. The CDR3 has 15 residues. The CDR3 region has the DNA TGTGCCAGCAGTTTAAGACAGACCCATCTCTATGGCTACACCTTC. As protein: CASSLRQTHLYGYTF.

The gene calls are TRBV19 and TRBJ2-3, with 9 positions matching TRBD2. The CDR3 is 15 residues long. The V segment lost 10 bases and the J segment 4 bases; nucleotides outside the gene matches: 12. Germline CDR1 LNHDA, CDR2 SQIVND (reference sequence). The CDR3 here is CATLAGGANADTQYF. The CDR3 coding sequence is TGTGCCACCCTGGCGGGAGGGGCCAACGCAGATACGCAGTATTTT.

This chain joins TRBV5-1 and TRBJ2-1; tentatively, D is TRBD2 (6 bases). The V gene's germline CDR1 is SGHRS and CDR2 YFSETQ. The germline V and J ends were trimmed by 3 bases and 6 bases, with 10 bases remaining between them. The CDR3 has 13 residues. In DNA, the CDR3 is TGCGCCAGCAGCTGGGGGGAAGGCAATGAGCAGTTCTTC. This gives the protein CASSWGEGNEQFF.

The V gene is TRBV2, the J gene TRBJ2-2; D might be TRBD1 (6 bases). V was clipped by 7 bases and J by 1 base, with 10 bases between them. Germline values: CDR1 SNHLY, CDR2 FYNNEI. CDR3 length: 14 amino acids. The CDR3 reads CASIRQENTGELFF. The DNA for the CDR3 is TGTGCCAGCATACGACAGGAGAACACCGGGGAGCTGTTTTTT.

This clone appeared once. The chain uses TRBV4-1 and TRBJ1-2; D perhaps matches TRBD1 (5 bases). CDR3 length: 14 amino acids. Trimming left V 0 bases short and J 3 bases short, with 8 bases between. Looked up from germline, CDR1 is MGHRA and CDR2 is YSYEKL. The CDR3 DNA is TGCGCCAGCAGCCAAGACCAGGGTTACTATGGCTACACCTTC. Amino acids: CASSQDQGYYGYTF.